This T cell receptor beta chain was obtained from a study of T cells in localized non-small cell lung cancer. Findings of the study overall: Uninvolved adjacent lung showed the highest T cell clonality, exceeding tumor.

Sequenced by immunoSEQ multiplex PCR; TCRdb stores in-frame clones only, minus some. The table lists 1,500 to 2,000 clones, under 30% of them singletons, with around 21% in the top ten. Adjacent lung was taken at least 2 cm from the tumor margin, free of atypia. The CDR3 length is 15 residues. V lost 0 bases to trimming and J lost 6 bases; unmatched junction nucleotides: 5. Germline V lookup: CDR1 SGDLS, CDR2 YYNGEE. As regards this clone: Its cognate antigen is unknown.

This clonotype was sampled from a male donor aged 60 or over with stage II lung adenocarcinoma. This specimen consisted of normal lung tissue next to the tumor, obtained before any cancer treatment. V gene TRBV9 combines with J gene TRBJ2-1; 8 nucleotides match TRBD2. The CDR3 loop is CASSVGAGALNEQFF. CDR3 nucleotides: TGTGCCAGCAGCGTAGGAGCGGGGGCCCTCAATGAGCAGTTCTTC.